Each of the 12 T cell receptor beta chains below was sequenced from the same sample in a study of cytomegalovirus exposure and HLA in healthy donors. PCR primers comprised 60 Vbeta and 13 Jbeta primers. The protocol was immunoSEQ multiplex PCR, while the TCRdb copy is restricted to in-frame clones and leaves out a portion. The table records about 130,000 clones, 75% to 90% of them present only once. The sequencing sample was made of PBMCs. The receptors here all came from a man aged 18-30 years in good health and CMV-seropositive.

This sequence joins TRBV5-6 and TRBJ2-1; no firm D call. The V gene's germline CDR1 is SGHDT and CDR2 YYEEEE. CDR3 size: 13 residues. Trimming shortened V by 0 bases and J by 5 bases, and 6 bases separated the two germline ends. This CDR3 reads CASSLGSNNEQFF. CDR3 nucleotide sequence: TGTGCCAGCAGCTTGGGGAGTAACAATGAGCAGTTCTTC.

The chain is built from TRBV5-5 and TRBJ1-1; TRBD1 agrees at 7 bases. CDR1 is SGHKS, CDR2 YYEKEE, per germline (reference sequence). The CDR3 sequence is 13 residues long. Unmatched junction bases numbered 6, after V lost 3 bases and J lost 7 bases. CDR3 nucleotides: TGTGCCAGCAGCTCCGAGGGGGCGGTTGAAGCTTTCTTT. It specifies CASSSEGAVEAFF.

This chain joins TRBV7-9 and TRBJ2-3; 9 bases match TRBD2. With V trimmed by 5 bases and J by 4 bases, 10 bases remained unmatched. The CDR3 covers 16 residues. Germline CDR1 and CDR2: SEHNR and FQNEAQ (reference sequence). In DNA form, the CDR3 reads TGTGCCAGCAGCCCCTTGGTAGCGGGGGTTCCAGATACGCAGTATTTT. The encoded protein is CASSPLVAGVPDTQYF.

This chain joins TRBV11-3 and TRBJ2-3; 7 bases align to TRBD2. The CDR3 sequence is 14 residues long. The V and J ends lost 4 bases and 0 bases, in that order; junction bases with no gene match: 1. Germline CDR1 reads SGHNT; CDR2 reads YENEEA. DNA for the CDR3: TGTGCCAGCAGCTCGGGGGGTAGCACAGATACGCAGTATTTT. Protein sequence: CASSSGGSTDTQYF. Full variable domain (missing parts from reference TRBV11-3 and TRBJ2-3): EAGVVQSPRYKIIEKKQPVAFWCNPISGHNTLYWYLQNLGQGPELLIRYENEEAVDDSQLPKDRFSAERLKGVDSTLKIQPAELGDSAVYLCASSSGGSTDTQYFGPGTRLTVL.

V usage is TRBV4-2 and J usage is TRBJ2-5; the D gene is possibly TRBD2 (6 bases). From germline, CDR1 is LGHNA and CDR2 YNFKEQ. The CDR3 consists of 14 residues. V lost 0 bases, J lost 5 bases, and 10 bases lay in between. As DNA, the CDR3 is TGTGCCAGCAGCCAAGATCTACGGGGGGAGACCCAGTACTTC. This encodes CASSQDLRGETQYF.

The chain has TRBV5-6 and TRBJ1-2; TRBD1 matches at 7 bases. Trimming at V came to 4 bases and at J to 12 bases, leaving 9 bases not matched to a gene. CDR3 size: 12 residues. CDR1 is SGHDT and CDR2 is YYEEEE in the germline V gene. The CDR3 region has the DNA TGTGCCAGCAGCGGGGGGACAGTACGGGACACCTTC. It encodes CASSGGTVRDTF.

This chain uses TRBV6-5 with TRBJ2-1, with a possible D match to TRBD2 (5 bases). Germline V gives CDR1 MNHEY, CDR2 SVGAGI. Trimming cost V 6 bases and J 0 bases, with 9 bases left between them. This CDR3 is 14 amino acids long. CDR3 loop: CASRPGSSYNEQFF. The CDR3 nucleotides read TGTGCCAGCAGGCCGGGGAGCTCCTACAATGAGCAGTTCTTC.

This chain joins TRBV30 and TRBJ2-5, with D unresolved. CDR3 size: 11 residues. The germline CDR1 and CDR2 sequences are GTSNPN and SVGIG (reference sequence). V was clipped by 3 bases and J by 13 bases, with 15 bases between them. The CDR3 region is CAWSVVADLYF. Here the CDR3 DNA reads TGTGCCTGGAGCGTCGTTGCGGATCTGTACTTC.

As for this clone: Other DNA sequences in this sample translate to the same CDR3. CDR3 sequence: CASSLGGNTEAFF. The CDR3 nucleotides read TGTGCCAGCAGCTTAGGAGGGAACACTGAAGCTTTCTTT. This sequence joins TRBV11-2 and TRBJ1-1; D ambiguous. V lost 1 base, J lost 1 base, and 4 bases lay in between. Germline V gene data show CDR1 as SGHAT and CDR2 as FQNNGV. The length of the CDR3 is 13 residues.

The rearrangement joins TRBV4-1 to TRBJ1-5; D is possibly TRBD1 (6 bases). Trimming left V 2 bases short and J 7 bases short, with 15 bases between. CDR1 is MGHRA and CDR2 is YSYEKL in the germline V gene. CDR3 length equals 15 residues. CDR3 region: CASSQILTGNQPQHF. In nucleotides, the CDR3 is TGCGCCAGCAGCCAAATCCTCACAGGGAACCAGCCCCAGCATTTT.

The gene calls are TRBV30 and TRBJ2-2; TRBD2 is a possible D gene (5 bases). V gave up 0 bases and J gave up 7 bases, with 18 bases separating them. The CDR3 covers 16 residues. Per germline, CDR1 GTSNPN and CDR2 SVGIG (reference sequence). In DNA form, the CDR3 reads TGTGCCTGGAGTGTATTCCCCCCGGGAATGGTCGGGGAGCTGTTTTTT. Amino acids: CAWSVFPPGMVGELFF. Using reference TRBV30 and TRBJ2-2 for the parts outside the CDR3, the full variable domain is SQTIHQWPATLVQPVGSPLSLECTVEGTSNPNLYWYRQAAGRGLQLLFYSVGIGQISSEVPQNLSASRPQDRQFILSSKKLLLSDSGFYLCAWSVFPPGMVGELFFGEGSRLTVL.

The rearrangement links TRBV25-1 to TRBJ1-2; weak D call: TRBD1 (6 bases). The CDR3 is made up of 15 amino acids. Germline V CDR1 and CDR2: MGHDK, SYGVNS. V lost 6 bases and J 2 bases, leaving 16 bases between the germline ends. For the CDR3, the DNA is TGTGCCAGCAGGGGGGCGGGGGGGACGAACTATGGCTACACCTTC. This codes for CASRGAGGTNYGYTF.